This record concerns one TCR beta chain sequence. Its recognized antigen is unknown. No clone much larger than this one lies a single base away; base qualities are absent. This entry belongs to a study of OX40 agonist ivuxolimab in advanced cancers. Study-wide context: Ivuxolimab was a fully human IgG2 agonistic monoclonal antibody targeting the costimulatory receptor OX40 (CD134). Intravenous ivuxolimab was administered to patients every 2 weeks at six dose levels: 0.01, 0.1, 0.3, 1.5, 3 and 10 mg/kg. Among the 52 dose-escalation patients, about 19 had hepatocellular carcinoma, roughly 15 melanoma, 9 renal cell carcinoma and 9 head and neck cancer. In the dose-escalation cohort, about four fifths of patients were male, and the mean age was approximately 60 years with a range of roughly 20 to 85. Prior anti-PD-1, anti-PD-L1 or anti-CTLA-4 therapy was permitted, and 30% to 50% of dose-escalation patients had received checkpoint inhibitors. Partial responses occurred in three dose-escalation patients, of whom one had hepatocellular carcinoma and two had cutaneous melanoma. The purpose of peripheral TCRbeta sequencing was to test whether ivuxolimab changed TCR sequence diversity and led to clonal T-cell expansion. The paper reports the monotherapy dose-escalation portion (N of about 50 patients) of the phase I ivuxolimab trial. General findings and caveats noted by the study authors: In partial responders in the 0.1-3.0 mg/kg groups, normalized peripheral clonal expansion was found to be among the lowest, especially among CD8+ T cells. Antigen specificity was not determined for the clonally expanded peripheral T cells. At doses of 0.1 to 3.0 mg/kg, clonal expansion of both CD4+ and CD8+ T cells in blood was seen between baseline and week 6. Low levels of normalized T-cell clonal expansion were also seen in some patients who did not respond. After ivuxolimab, expanded clones were on average more numerous among CD8+ T cells than among CD4+ T cells.

For sequencing of the TCRbeta CDR3 region, genomic DNA was extracted from the sorted cells. TCRbeta CDR3 regions were sequenced using the immunoSEQ Assay. Drawn from immuneACCESS, this table holds only the in-frame rearrangements with V and J called that TCRdb kept. Clones are partly lost; checked studies trace under half to an unresolved V gene and leave the rest unexplained. For this sample there are fewer than 40,000 clones; less than 90% appear just once. About 20% of the sample is in the top ten clones. Patients with a history of autoimmune disease or receiving systemic immunosuppression were excluded from the trial. In every dose cohort, peripheral blood was drawn for TCR sequencing at baseline, cycle 4 day 1, and cycle 7 day 1. The samples were taken from a phase I, first-in-human, multicenter, open-label dose-escalation trial of ivuxolimab. Adults with locally advanced or metastatic melanoma, renal cell, hepatocellular, or head and neck squamous cell carcinoma were enrolled in the trial. CD4+ and CD8+ T cells were sorted separately from peripheral blood before TCR sequencing.

The germline V gene specifies MDHEN as CDR1 and SYDVKM as CDR2. The V and J ends are trimmed by 4 bases and 9 bases, leaving 22 bases between them. From cysteine to phenylalanine, the CDR3 is 16 amino acids long. Only the CDR3 region is kept as DNA, spanning 48 bases read in frame from base 1. The clonotype comes from an adult with an advanced solid tumor such as melanoma, head and neck, liver or kidney cancer. The chain was built from TRBV28 and TRBJ1-5; no confident D gene assignment can be made. Source: CD4+ or CD8+ T cells sorted from blood, taken in a trial of the OX40 agonist ivuxolimab. The CDR3 loop reads CASSSAMGFVSLPQHF. The nucleotide sequence is given as TGTGCCAGCAGTTCAGCTATGGGATTTGTTAGTCTGCCCCAGCATTTT. Where the CDR3 stops, the reference TRBV28 and TRBJ1-5 genes take over; the full variable domain is DVKVTQSSRYLVKRTGEKVFLECVQDMDHENMFWYRQDPGLGLRLIYFSYDVKMKEKGDIPEGYSVSREKKERFSLILESASTNQTSMYLCASSSAMGFVSLPQHFGDGTRLSIL.